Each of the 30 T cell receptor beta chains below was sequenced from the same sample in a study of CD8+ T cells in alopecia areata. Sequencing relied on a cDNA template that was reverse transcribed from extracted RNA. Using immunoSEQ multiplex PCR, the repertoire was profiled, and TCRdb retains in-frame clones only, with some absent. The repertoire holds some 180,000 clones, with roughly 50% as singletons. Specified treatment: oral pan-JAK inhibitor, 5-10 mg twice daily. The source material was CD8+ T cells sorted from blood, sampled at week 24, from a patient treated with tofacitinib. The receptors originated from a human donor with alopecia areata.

The CDR3 nucleotides are TGTGCCAGCAGGGGGACCTCCTACGAGCAGTACTTC. Its translation: CASRGTSYEQYF. The rearrangement joins TRBV11-2 to TRBJ2-7; D may match TRBD1 or TRBD2 (5 bases each). Per germline, CDR1 SGHAT and CDR2 FQNNGV. The CDR3 runs to 12 residues. V shed 6 bases and J shed 0 bases, with 6 bases lying between them. The whole variable domain, remainder taken from reference TRBV11-2 and TRBJ2-7, is EAGVAQSPRYKIIEKRQSVAFWCNPISGHATLYWYQQILGQGPKLLIQFQNNGVVDDSQLPKDRFSAERLKGVDSTLKIQPAKLEDSAVYLCASRGTSYEQYFGPGTRLTVT.

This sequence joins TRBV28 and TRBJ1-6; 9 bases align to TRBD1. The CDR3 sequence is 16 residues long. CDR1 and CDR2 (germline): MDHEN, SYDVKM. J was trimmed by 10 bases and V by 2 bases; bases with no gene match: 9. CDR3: CASSLTGQGEGSPLHF. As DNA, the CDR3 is TGTGCCAGCAGTTTAACGGGACAGGGAGAGGGGTCACCCCTCCACTTT.

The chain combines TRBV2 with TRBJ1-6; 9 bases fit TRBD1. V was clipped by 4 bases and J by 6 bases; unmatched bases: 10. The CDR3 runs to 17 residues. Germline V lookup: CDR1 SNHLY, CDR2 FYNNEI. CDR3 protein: CASSAQGAGFVNSPLHF. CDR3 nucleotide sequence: TGTGCCAGCAGTGCACAGGGGGCTGGATTTGTTAATTCACCCCTCCACTTT.

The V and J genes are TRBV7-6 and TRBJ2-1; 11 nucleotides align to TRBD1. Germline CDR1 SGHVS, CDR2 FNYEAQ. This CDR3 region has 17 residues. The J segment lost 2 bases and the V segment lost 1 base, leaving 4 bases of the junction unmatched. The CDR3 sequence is CASSLGGTGGTYNEQFF. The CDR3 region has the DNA TGTGCCAGCAGCTTAGGGGGGACAGGGGGAACCTACAATGAGCAGTTCTTC.

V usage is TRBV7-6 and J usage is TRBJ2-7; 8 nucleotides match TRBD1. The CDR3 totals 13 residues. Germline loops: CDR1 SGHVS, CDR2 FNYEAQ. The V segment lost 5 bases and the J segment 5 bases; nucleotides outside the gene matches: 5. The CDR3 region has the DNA TGTGCCAGCAGCCGAATACAGGGGGACGAGCAGTACTTC. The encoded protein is CASSRIQGDEQYF.

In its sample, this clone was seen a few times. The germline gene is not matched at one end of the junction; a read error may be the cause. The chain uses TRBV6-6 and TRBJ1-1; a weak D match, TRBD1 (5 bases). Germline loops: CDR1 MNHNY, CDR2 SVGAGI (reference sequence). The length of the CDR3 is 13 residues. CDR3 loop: CASSYGGNSEAFF. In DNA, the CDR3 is TGTGCCAGCAGTTATGGGGGGAACTCTGAAGCTTTCTTT.

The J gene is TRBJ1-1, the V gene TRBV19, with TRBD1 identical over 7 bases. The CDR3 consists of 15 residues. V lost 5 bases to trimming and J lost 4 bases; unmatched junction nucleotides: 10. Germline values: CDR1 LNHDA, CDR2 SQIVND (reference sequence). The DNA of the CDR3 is TGTGCCAGTAGTGTTGAAAGGGGGCTTGGCACTGAAGCTTTCTTT. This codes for CASSVERGLGTEAFF. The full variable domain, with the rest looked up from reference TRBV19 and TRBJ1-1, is DGGITQSPKYLFRKEGQNVTLSCEQNLNHDAMYWYRQDPGQGLRLIYYSQIVNDFQKGDIAEGYSVSREKKESFPLTVTSAQKNPTAFYLCASSVERGLGTEAFFGQGTRLTVV.

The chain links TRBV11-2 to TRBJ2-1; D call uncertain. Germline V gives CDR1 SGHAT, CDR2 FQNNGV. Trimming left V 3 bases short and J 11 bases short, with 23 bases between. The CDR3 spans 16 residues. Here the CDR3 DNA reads TGTGCCAGCAGCTTTCCGATAGGCAATGAGCAGTTTAAGCAGTTCTTC. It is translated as CASSFPIGNEQFKQFF.

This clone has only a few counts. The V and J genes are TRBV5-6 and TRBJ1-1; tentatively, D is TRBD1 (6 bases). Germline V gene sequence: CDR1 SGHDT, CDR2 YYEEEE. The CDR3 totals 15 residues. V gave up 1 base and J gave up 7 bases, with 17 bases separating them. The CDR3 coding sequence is TGTGCCAGCAGCTTGATGATGGGCGGGACACTTGAAGCTTTCTTT. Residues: CASSLMMGGTLEAFF.

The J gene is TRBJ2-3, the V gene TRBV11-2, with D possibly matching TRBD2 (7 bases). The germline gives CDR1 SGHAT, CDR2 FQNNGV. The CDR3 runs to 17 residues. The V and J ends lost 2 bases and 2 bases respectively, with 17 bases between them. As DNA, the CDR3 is TGTGCCAGCAGCTTATATCCCTGGGGGGGGGCCACAGATACGCAGTATTTT. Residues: CASSLYPWGGATDTQYF.

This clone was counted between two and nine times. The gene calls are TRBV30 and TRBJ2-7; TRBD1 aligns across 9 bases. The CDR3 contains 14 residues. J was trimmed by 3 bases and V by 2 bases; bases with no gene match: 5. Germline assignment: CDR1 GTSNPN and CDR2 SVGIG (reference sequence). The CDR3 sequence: CAWSPGTGRYEQYF. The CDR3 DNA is TGTGCCTGGAGTCCTGGGACAGGGCGCTACGAGCAGTACTTC.

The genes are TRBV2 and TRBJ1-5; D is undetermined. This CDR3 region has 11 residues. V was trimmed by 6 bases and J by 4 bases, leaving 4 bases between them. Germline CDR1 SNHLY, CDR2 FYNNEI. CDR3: CASRLNQPQHF. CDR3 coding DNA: TGTGCCAGCAGGCTGAATCAGCCCCAGCATTTT.

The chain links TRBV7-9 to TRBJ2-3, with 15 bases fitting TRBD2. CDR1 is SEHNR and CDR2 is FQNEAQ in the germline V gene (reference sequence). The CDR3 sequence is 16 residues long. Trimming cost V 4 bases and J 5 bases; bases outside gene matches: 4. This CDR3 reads CASSSGLAGGRDTQYF. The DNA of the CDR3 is TGTGCCAGCAGCTCAGGACTAGCGGGGGGGCGAGATACGCAGTATTTT.

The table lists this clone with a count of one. The chain's CDR3 is CATSPRTSGATYNEQFF. The CDR3 DNA sequence: TGTGCCACCAGCCCGCGGACTAGCGGGGCAACCTACAATGAGCAGTTCTTC. The gene calls are TRBV15 and TRBJ2-1, with 12 bases identical to TRBD2. This CDR3 is 17 amino acids long. Unmatched junction bases numbered 7, after V lost 5 bases and J lost 2 bases. Germline V lookup: CDR1 LNHNV, CDR2 YYDKDF (reference sequence).

CDR3 bases: TGCGCCAGCAGTTCCGGACAGGGAGAGACTGAAGCTTTCTTT. The encoded protein is CASSSGQGETEAFF. The chain recombines TRBV4-1 with TRBJ1-1; the match to TRBD1 covers 8 bases. Germline-derived CDR1 and CDR2 are MGHRA and YSYEKL. J gave up 5 bases and V 6 bases, and 8 bases lay outside the gene matches. The CDR3 totals 14 residues.

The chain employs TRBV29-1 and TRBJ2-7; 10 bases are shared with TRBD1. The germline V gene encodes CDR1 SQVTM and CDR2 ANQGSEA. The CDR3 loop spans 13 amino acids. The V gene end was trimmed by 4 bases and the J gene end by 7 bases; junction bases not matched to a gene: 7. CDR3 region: CSVVRQGAREQYF. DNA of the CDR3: TGCAGCGTTGTGCGACAGGGGGCGCGGGAGCAGTACTTC.

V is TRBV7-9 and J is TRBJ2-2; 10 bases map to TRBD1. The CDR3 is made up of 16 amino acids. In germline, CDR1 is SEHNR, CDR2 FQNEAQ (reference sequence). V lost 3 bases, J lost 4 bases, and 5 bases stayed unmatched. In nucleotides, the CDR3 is TGTGCCAGCAGCTTGAGGGACAGGGGATCCACCGGGGAGCTGTTTTTT. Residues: CASSLRDRGSTGELFF.

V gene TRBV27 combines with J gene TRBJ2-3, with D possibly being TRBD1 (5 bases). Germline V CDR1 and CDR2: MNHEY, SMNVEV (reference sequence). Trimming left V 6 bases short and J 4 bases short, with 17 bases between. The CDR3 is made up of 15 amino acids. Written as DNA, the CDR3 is TGTGCCAGCAGAAACACAGGTCGAACGCCAGATACGCAGTATTTT. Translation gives CASRNTGRTPDTQYF.

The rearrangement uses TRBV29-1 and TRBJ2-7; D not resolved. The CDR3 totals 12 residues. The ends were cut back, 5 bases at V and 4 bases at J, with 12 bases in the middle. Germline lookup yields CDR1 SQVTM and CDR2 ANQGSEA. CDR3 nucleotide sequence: TGCAGCGTTCGCGACGCGCAGTACGAGCAGTACTTC. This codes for CSVRDAQYEQYF.

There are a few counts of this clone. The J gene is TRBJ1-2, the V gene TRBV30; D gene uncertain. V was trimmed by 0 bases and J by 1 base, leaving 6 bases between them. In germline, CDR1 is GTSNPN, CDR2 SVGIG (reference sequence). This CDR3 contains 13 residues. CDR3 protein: CAWSVSNNYGYTF. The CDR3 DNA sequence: TGTGCCTGGAGTGTTTCGAATAACTATGGCTACACCTTC.

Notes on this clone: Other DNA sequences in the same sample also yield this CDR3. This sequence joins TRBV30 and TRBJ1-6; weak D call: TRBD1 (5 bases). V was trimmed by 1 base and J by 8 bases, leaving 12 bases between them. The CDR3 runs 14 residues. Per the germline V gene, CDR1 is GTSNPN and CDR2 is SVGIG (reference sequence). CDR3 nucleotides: TGTGCCTGGAGTGAAGGGGTCGGCGATTCACCCCTCCACTTT. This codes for CAWSEGVGDSPLHF.

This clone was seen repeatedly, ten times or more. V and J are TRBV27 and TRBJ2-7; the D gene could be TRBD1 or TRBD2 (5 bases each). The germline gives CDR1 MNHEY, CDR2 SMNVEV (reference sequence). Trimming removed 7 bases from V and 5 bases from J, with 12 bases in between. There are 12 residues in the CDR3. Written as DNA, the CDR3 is TGTGCCAGCAACCGGGGACGGGACGAGCAGTACTTC. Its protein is CASNRGRDEQYF.

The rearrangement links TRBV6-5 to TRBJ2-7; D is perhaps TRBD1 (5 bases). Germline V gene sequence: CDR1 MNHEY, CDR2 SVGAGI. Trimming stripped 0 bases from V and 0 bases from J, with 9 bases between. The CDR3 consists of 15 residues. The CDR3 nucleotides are TGTGCCAGCAGTTACTCAGGGGAACGCTCCTACGAGCAGTACTTC. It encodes CASSYSGERSYEQYF.

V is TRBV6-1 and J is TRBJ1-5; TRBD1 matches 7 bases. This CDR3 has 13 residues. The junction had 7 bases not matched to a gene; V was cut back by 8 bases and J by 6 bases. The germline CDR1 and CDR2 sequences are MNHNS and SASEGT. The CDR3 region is CASRRTGGQPQHF. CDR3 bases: TGTGCCAGCCGTCGGACAGGCGGTCAGCCCCAGCATTTT.

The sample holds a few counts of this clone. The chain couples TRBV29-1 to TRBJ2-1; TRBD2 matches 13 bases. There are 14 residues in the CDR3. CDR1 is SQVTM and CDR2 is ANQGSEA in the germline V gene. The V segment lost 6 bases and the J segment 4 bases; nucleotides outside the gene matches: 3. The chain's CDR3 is CSVLLAGGYNEQFF. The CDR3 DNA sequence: TGCAGCGTCCTACTAGCGGGGGGGTACAATGAGCAGTTCTTC.

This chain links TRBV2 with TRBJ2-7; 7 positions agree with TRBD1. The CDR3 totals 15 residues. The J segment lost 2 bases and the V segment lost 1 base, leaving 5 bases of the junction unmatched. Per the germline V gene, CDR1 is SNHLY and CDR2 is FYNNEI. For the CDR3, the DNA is TGTGCCAGCAGTGAAGGGTCAGGGGGTACCTACGAGCAGTACTTC. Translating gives CASSEGSGGTYEQYF.

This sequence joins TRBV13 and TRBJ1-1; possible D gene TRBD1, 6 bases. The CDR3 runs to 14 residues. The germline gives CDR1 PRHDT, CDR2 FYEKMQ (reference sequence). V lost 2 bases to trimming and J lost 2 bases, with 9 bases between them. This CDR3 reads CASSLRQENTEAFF. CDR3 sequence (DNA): TGTGCCAGCAGCTTAAGACAGGAAAACACTGAAGCTTTCTTT.

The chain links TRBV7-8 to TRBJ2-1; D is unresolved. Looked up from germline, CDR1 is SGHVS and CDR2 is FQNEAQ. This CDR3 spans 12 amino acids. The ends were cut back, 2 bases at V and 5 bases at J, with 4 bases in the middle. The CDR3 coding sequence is TGTGCCAGCAGCTTAAACCACAATGAGCAGTTCTTC. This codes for CASSLNHNEQFF.

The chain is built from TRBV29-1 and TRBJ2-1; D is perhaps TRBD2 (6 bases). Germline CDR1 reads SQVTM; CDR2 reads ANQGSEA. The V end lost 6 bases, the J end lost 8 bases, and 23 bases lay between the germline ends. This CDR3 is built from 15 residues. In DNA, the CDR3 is TGCAGCGTCCAAGCCCAGACTAGTGGTGTGCATGAGCAGTTCTTC. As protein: CSVQAQTSGVHEQFF.

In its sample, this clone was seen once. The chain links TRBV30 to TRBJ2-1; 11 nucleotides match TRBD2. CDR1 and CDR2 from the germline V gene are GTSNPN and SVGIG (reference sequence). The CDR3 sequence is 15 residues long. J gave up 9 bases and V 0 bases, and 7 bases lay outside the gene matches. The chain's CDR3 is CAWSVGVAGGFEQFF. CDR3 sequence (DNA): TGTGCCTGGAGTGTAGGGGTAGCGGGGGGGTTTGAGCAGTTCTTC. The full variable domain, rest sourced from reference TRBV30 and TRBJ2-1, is SQTIHQWPATLVQPVGSPLSLECTVEGTSNPNLYWYRQAAGRGLQLLFYSVGIGQISSEVPQNLSASRPQDRQFILSSKKLLLSDSGFYLCAWSVGVAGGFEQFFGPGTRLTVL.